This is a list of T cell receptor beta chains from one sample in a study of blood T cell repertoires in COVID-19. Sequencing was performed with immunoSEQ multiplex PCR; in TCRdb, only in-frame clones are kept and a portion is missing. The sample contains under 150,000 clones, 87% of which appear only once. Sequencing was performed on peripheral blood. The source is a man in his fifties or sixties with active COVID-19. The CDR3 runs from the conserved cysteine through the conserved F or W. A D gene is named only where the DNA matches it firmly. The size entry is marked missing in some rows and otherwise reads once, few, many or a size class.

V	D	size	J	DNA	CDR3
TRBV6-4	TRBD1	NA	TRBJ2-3	TGTGCCAGCACCCCGCTCCCCGGGACAGCAAAAAGAGATACGCAGTATTTT	CASTPLPGTAKRDTQYF
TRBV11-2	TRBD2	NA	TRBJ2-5	TGTGCCAGCAGGCGACTAGCGGGGTTTGAGACCCAGTACTTC	CASRRLAGFETQYF
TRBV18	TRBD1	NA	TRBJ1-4	TGTGCCAGCTCACCGGGACAGGTAGCAACTAATGAAAAACTGTTTTTT	CASSPGQVATNEKLFF
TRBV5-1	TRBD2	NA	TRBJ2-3	TGCGCCAGCAGCCTACCAGCCGGGGGGGCGGCAGATACGCAGTATTTT	CASSLPAGGAADTQYF
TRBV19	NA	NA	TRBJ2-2	TGTGCCAGTAGTTCCCTAGGGGAGCTGTTTTTT	CASSSLGELFF
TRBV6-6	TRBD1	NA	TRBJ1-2	TGTGCCAGCAGTTCAGGGGGAGACCCTAGAAGAGGCTACACCTTC	CASSSGGDPRRGYTF
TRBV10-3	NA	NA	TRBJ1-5	TGTGCCATCAGTGAGCAACGGGGGGCCGGCGGGAGGGCCCAGCATTTT	CAISEQRGAGGRAQHF
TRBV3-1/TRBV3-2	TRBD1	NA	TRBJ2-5	TGTGCCAGCAGCCAAAATTCCGGGACAGCGTACTTC	CASSQNSGTAYF
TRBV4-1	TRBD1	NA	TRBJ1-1	TGCGCCAGCAGCCATACGAACAGGGGCCCGAACACTGAAGCTTTCTTT	CASSHTNRGPNTEAFF
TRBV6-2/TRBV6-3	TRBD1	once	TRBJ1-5	TGTGCCAGCAGTTACTCGAGGGTAACTGGACAGGGAAATCAGCCCCAGCATTTT	CASSYSRVTGQGNQPQHF
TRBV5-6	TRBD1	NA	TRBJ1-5	TGTGCCAGCAGCCTGTGGACAGGGGGCGGCGATCAGCCCCAGCATTTT	CASSLWTGGGDQPQHF
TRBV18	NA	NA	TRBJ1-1	TGTGCCAGCTCACCACCCGGGAATAGTCCCGGCACCGGCACTGAAGCTTTCTTT	CASSPPGNSPGTGTEAFF
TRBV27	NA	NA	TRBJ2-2	TGTGCCAGCAGTTTACAAACCGGGGAGCTGTTTTTT	CASSLQTGELFF
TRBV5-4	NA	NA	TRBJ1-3	TGTGCCAGCAGCTCCGGCACTCTAGAGTGGGACACCATATATTTT	CASSSGTLEWDTIYF
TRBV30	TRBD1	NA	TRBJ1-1	TGTGCCTGGAGTTCCTTGACAGGGAAGGCTTTCTTT	CAWSSLTGKAFF
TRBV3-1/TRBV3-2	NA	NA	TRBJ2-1	TGTGCCAGCAGCCAAGGACTCAACAGCGGGGAGCAGTTCTTC	CASSQGLNSGEQFF
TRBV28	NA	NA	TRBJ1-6	TGTGCCAGCAGTTTATCGACAGAAAATTCACCCCTCCACTTT	CASSLSTENSPLHF
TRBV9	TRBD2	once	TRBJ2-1	TGTGCCAGCAGCTCAACGATCGTGTCGGGGGGGCTTGGGTACAATGAGCAGTTCTTC	CASSSTIVSGGLGYNEQFF
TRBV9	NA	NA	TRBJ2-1	TGTGCCAGCAGCGTAGCAGGGCAGGGCTCCTACAATGAGCAGTTCTTC	CASSVAGQGSYNEQFF
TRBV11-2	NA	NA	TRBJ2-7	TGTGCCAGCAGCTTCGGCACTAAGAACGAGCAGTACTTC	CASSFGTKNEQYF
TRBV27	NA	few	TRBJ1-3	TGTGCCAGCAGTTTGCCGGGAGCTGGAAACACCATATATTTT	CASSLPGAGNTIYF
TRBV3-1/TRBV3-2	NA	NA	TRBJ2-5	TGTGCCAGCAGCCAACGTTCAGTGGAGACCCAGTACTTC	CASSQRSVETQYF
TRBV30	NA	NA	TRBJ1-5	TGTGCCTGGAGAGGCTCCTCGGGGCAGCCCCAGCATTTT	CAWRGSSGQPQHF
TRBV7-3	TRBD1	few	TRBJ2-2	TGTGCCAGCAGCTTATCCGGGACAGGCTCCGGGGAGCTGTTTTTT	CASSLSGTGSGELFF
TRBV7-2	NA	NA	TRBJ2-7	TGTGCCAGCGGCGAGGCAGGGCCCTTAGGCGAGCAGTACTTC	CASGEAGPLGEQYF
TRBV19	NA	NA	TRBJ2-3	TGTGCCAGTAGTATAAGACATTTCACAGATACGCAGTATTTT	CASSIRHFTDTQYF
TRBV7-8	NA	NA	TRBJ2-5	TGTGCCAGCAGCTTAGGTGGGGGGAGAGAGACCCAGTACTTC	CASSLGGGRETQYF
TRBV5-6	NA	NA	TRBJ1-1	TGTGCCAGCAGCTTCGGTCAGCGGGTCACTGAAGCTTTCTTT	CASSFGQRVTEAFF
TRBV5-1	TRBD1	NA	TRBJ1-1	TGCGCCAGCAGCTTGGGACAGGGAGCTTTCTTT	CASSLGQGAFF
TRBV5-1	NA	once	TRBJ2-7	TGCGCCAGCAGCTTGGCGGGATTCTCCTACGAGCAGTACTTC	CASSLAGFSYEQYF
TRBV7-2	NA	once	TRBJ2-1	TGTGCCAGCAGCTTTGGACTTAATGAGCAGTTCTTC	CASSFGLNEQFF
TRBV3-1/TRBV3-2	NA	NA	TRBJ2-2	TGTGCCAGCAGCCAAGAGATAGCGATCGGGGAGCTGTTTTTT	CASSQEIAIGELFF
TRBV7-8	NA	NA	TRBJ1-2	TGTGCCAGCAGCCAAAAGACAGATAACTATGGCTACACCTTC	CASSQKTDNYGYTF
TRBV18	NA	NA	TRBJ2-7	TGTGCCAGCTCCTCCCAGTACTACGAGCAGTACTTC	CASSSQYYEQYF
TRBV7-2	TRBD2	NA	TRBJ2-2	TGTGCCAGCAGCCTACTAGCGGGGGGGCTGAACACCGGGGAGCTGTTTTTT	CASSLLAGGLNTGELFF
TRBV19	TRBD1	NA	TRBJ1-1	TGTGCCAGTAGAATCCCGGGACAGGGGAACACTGAAGCTTTCTTT	CASRIPGQGNTEAFF